This T cell receptor (beta chain) was identified during a study of cytomegalovirus exposure and HLA in healthy donors (dated by TCRdb to about 2017). The study in broad terms: An earlier analysis of approximately 640 of the donors reported about 250 Gb of sequence data and about 100 million unique TCR beta sequences from some 180 million T cells. The study used immunosequencing to profile the T cell repertoires of 670 or so subjects and linked those repertoires to cytomegalovirus serostatus. Both class I and class II loci were covered by HLA typing, at four-digit resolution. The number of donors typed differed by locus, with roughly 620-630 for A, B, C, DRB1 and DQB1, roughly 550 for DQA1, 606 for DPA1, and some 450 for DPB1. Among the roughly 400 genotyped donors, roughly 80% belonged to the genetic ancestry cluster associated with self-reported Caucasian donors. Across 300 to 500 genotyped donors of the cohort, an average of roughly 200,000 unique TCR beta nucleotide sequences per donor were sequenced, and approximately 17% of those sequences were non-productive. Alongside the repertoire data, information on donor age, sex, ethnicity and CMV serostatus was compiled. Every repertoire in the discovery cohort had been generated on one and the same sequencing platform. The study aimed to test whether signatures of past pathogen exposure could be identified by cataloging public T cell receptors. A later genetic analysis used genome-wide SNP genotypes for about 60% of the roughly 670 donors, treating that subset as a discovery cohort. An early release covering roughly 580 HLA-typed donors comprised approximately 300 gigabases of sequencing data and tens of millions of unique TCR sequences. A later analysis re-examined previously published TCR beta repertoires from 600 to 700 donors and added high-resolution HLA genotyping to investigate patterns of TCR occurrence. To predict cytomegalovirus infection status, the study combined high-throughput TCR immunosequencing, statistical association of individual TCRs with disease status, and machine learning. Roughly five DR-DQ haplotypes were handled as single units for association and clustering because linkage in the cohort was strong. In addition to the first cohort of 650 to 750 subjects, a separate validation cohort of approximately 130 different subjects was used. To decide whether each TCR beta V gene segment behaved as functional or pseudogenic, an earlier analysis of over 500 of the donors relied on high-throughput TCR beta sequencing. Rather than drawing on any new phenotypic data, the later analysis identified candidate immune exposures from TCR beta sequences and the way those sequences occurred across donors. General conclusions and limits of the study: A cluster of highly shared sequence variants was judged likely to represent a technical artifact of the sequencing pipeline. In a later genetic analysis, a missense DCLRE1C variant was associated with V-gene and J-gene trimming of TCR beta chains, and the association was replicated in an independent cohort. In a later analysis, several top co-occurrence clusters were reported to appear linked to parvovirus B19, influenza, CMV and Epstein-Barr virus. A further reported finding was that TCR beta sequences accurately predicted the HLA-A and HLA-B alleles for most subjects in the first cohort. The presence/absence analyses assumed that sequencing depth was roughly uniform across donors, and that assumption may not be true. Most TCR sequences were observed very rarely across donors, whereas some public TCRs were present in many individuals. The classifier was reported to diagnose cytomegalovirus status with high specificity and sensitivity in both the original and validation cohorts. Linkage disequilibrium might explain the correlated functional status among segregating V segments, but an unknown experimental factor could not be excluded. A later analysis found that most CMV-associated TCR beta chains appeared HLA-restricted, with HLA associations seemingly driven largely by CMV exposure. In a later analysis, the rate of TCR association differed among HLA loci, with DRB1 alleles having the most associated TCRs and HLA-C alleles having the fewest. Broadly in line with IMGT annotations, most TCR beta V segments showed up in productive rearrangements about 87% or about 30% of the time in an earlier analysis of 587 of the donors. In vitro tests confirmed that a few of the cytomegalovirus-associated TCR beta chains recognize cytomegalovirus antigens. The authors suggested that the approach could potentially be generalized to other disease states and immunological phenotypes. Specific HLA alleles were associated with some 15,000 TCR beta sequences at a false discovery rate of 0.05 in a later analysis. When HLA alleles, especially DR and DQ, strongly co-occurred, attributing TCR associations to individual alleles was difficult. Immune exposure information for the cohort was limited to CMV serostatus. The study listed around 160 TCR beta chains as associated with cytomegalovirus. This cohort had only TCR beta chains sequenced, and the lack of alpha or paired-chain data limited which features could be detected. Because the 87-base-pair reads could not distinguish some IMGT-functional V segments, including TRBV6-2 and TRBV6-3, those segments were excluded. In a later analysis, HLA-associated TCR beta chains showed more clonal expansion and lower generation probabilities than non-associated chains that were equally common. Because some donors lacked HLA typing at each locus, the association tests relied only on the typed subset. The earlier analysis of approximately 540 of the donors excluded over 15 rarely observed V segments, including chromosome 9 orphons, because counts were too low. According to a later genetic analysis, donors in an Asian-associated ancestry cluster had fewer N-insertions in productive TCRs than the approximately 650-donor mean.

The CDR3 runs 15 amino acids, cysteine and phenylalanine included. The read is trimmed to its CDR3 DNA, 45 bases read in frame from base 1. The CDR1 and CDR2 encoded by the germline V gene (reference sequence) are SEHNR and FQNEAQ. The germline V end is reduced by 5 bases and the J end by 5 bases; junction bases left unmatched: 8. A note on this clone: The specificity of this receptor is unknown.

The library was built by means of the immunoSEQ multiplex PCR assay. For the multiplex PCR, a mixture combining 60 forward primers for TCR Vbeta segments and 13 reverse primers for TCR Jbeta segments was used. A multiplex PCR assay on genomic DNA amplified the CDR3 region of rearranged TCR beta genes. Amplified TCR beta libraries were sequenced as 87-base-pair reads on the Illumina HiSeq System. As for how the authors treated the data: Across the roughly 670 repertoires, a later analysis counted tens of millions of unique TCR beta chains, approximately 12 million of which were shared by at least two donors. Raw reads were error-corrected and collapsed into unique sequences by a nearest-neighbor algorithm in which closely related sequences were merged to remove PCR and sequencing errors. Alignment of CDR3 sequences to IMGT reference sequences was used to assign V, D and J gene segments. Each retained sequence needed at least a six-nucleotide match to both a V gene segment and a J gene segment. A rearrangement was called productive if the CDR3 had no stop codons and remained in frame with V and J, and every other rearrangement was called non-productive. CDR3 was defined by IMGT convention, running from the second conserved V-encoded cysteine to the conserved J-encoded phenylalanine. The earlier analysis of about 610 of the donors excluded any sequence lacking an unambiguous match to a single V gene segment. In an earlier analysis of approximately 500 of the donors, a V segment was called functional when productive rearrangements were above 56.7%, and segregating when the standard deviation between donors exceeded 5%. To diagnose cytomegalovirus status from the catalog of TCR beta chain sequences, a statistical classification framework was built. In a later analysis, TCR nucleotide sequences were compared against IMGT/GENE-DB human TR gene sequences so that V and J genes could be assigned. In a later analysis, CDR3 sequences and most-parsimonious VDJ recombination scenarios were assigned using the TCRdist pipeline. In a later analysis, every TCR beta chain was defined by the combination of its CDR3 amino acid sequence and its V-gene family, and reads without a unique V-gene family were dropped. A later analysis removed 592 highly shared, low-generation-probability nucleotide sequences to deal with suspected cross-contamination and a sequencing artifact. A later analysis calculated a clonal expansion index for each public chain from normalized within-repertoire ranks of inferred template counts. A later analysis computed generation probabilities with a VDJ recombination model fitted to out-of-frame rearrangements, and checked the results against IGoR. Hypergeometric tests were used in a later analysis to score TCR-TCR, TCR-HLA and TCR-CMV co-occurrence, with a repertoire-size bias correction applied to the TCR pairs. A later analysis estimated false discovery rates by permuting HLA or CMV assignments 20 times. A later analysis grouped co-occurring TCRs with DBSCAN, adding TCRdist sequence similarity when clustering within HLA-allele-positive subsets. Repertoires with fewer than 30,000 or more than 120,000 public chains, plus five repertoires with anomalous nucleotide sharing, were excluded from co-occurrence clustering. TCRdb stores this immuneACCESS table with in-frame sequences only. Part of the clones is absent; in the studies checked, under half of the shortfall reflects unresolved V genes, and no reason is known for the rest. D and trimming come from the DNA, and the V and J calls and clone size come from that table. The sample's table lists a count of about 130,000 clones. The top ten clonotypes cover roughly 1.7% of the sample.

The cohort comprised 670 or so healthy bone marrow donors. All cohort members were sampled while nominally healthy, although unrecorded immune exposures were likely present. The donor was CMV seronegative and was included in the group of a few hundred seronegative cohort members. A peripheral blood sample was collected from each donor, and TCR beta sequencing was performed on peripheral blood mononuclear cells. The Qiagen DNeasy Blood Extraction Kit was used to extract genomic DNA from the blood cell samples. The TCR was taken from a man aged 18-30 years in good health and CMV-seronegative. Sequenced: PBMCs. The chain uses TRBV7-9 and TRBJ1-1, and 10 junction bases match TRBD1. In nucleotides, the sequence is TGTGCCAGCAGCCCAAGGGACAGGGGATGGACTGAAGCTTTCTTT. Translated, it reads CASSPRDRGWTEAFF.